This T cell receptor (beta chain) was documented in a study of blood T cells in healthy people across ages. Alongside a J-beta primer mix, a sample-barcoded 5' primer served in a second PCR lasting about 7 to 11 cycles. TCRdb independently ran MiXCR on the 5' RACE reads; one entry per CDR3 protein. This table holds 850,000 to 1,000,000 distinct CDR3 sequences, 51% found once. The receptor's source is a woman aged 55-70 years in good health. Input material: blood.

The CDR3 reads CASSLDRVGTADTQYF. In DNA form, the CDR3 reads TGCGCCAGCAGCTTGGACAGGGTAGGGACAGCAGATACGCAGTATTTT. The chain employs TRBV5-1 and TRBJ2-3; 7 bases line up with TRBD1. The CDR3 covers 16 residues. Germline trimming cut 0 bases from V and 4 bases from J; bases unmatched to any gene: 8. The germline V gene has CDR1 SGHRS and CDR2 YFSETQ.